These T cell receptor beta chains were read from a single sample in a study of OX40 agonist ivuxolimab in advanced cancers. Clones were read by immunoSEQ multiplex PCR, and TCRdb kept only the in-frame ones, dropping some. The sample consists of approximately 67,000 clones, about 93% of them appearing once. The sample consisted of CD4+ or CD8+ T cells sorted from blood, taken in a trial of the OX40 agonist ivuxolimab. The origin of the receptors is an adult with an advanced solid tumor such as melanoma, head and neck, liver or kidney cancer. The CDR3 runs from the conserved cysteine through the conserved F or W.

TRBJ1-2 TRBV14 CASSQDLGMGYTF
TRBJ2-2 TRBV6-5 CASSRLVTGELFF
TRBJ1-4 TRBV29-1 CSVEWGQKLFF
TRBJ1-3 TRBV7-2 CASSLNWGSSGNTIYF
TRBJ2-3 TRBV4-3 CASSQDGTRADTQYF
TRBJ2-3 TRBV28 CASSSRHSTDTQYF
TRBJ1-1 TRBV4-3 CASSEGGQDTEAFF
TRBJ2-7 TRBV7-9 CASSFPQEGTYEQYF
TRBJ1-3 TRBV4-3 CASSQIWISGNTIYF
TRBJ2-1 TRBV9 CASSPISGSRDEQFF
TRBJ1-2 TRBV5-5 CASSLDAGDPYGYTF
TRBJ1-4 TRBV13 CASSSEQGNWNEKLFF
TRBJ2-1 TRBV29-1 CVPQGPYNEQFF
TRBJ1-1 TRBV28 CASSLWKEGGVNTEAFF
TRBJ1-1 TRBV13 CASSLGTGYVTEAFF
TRBJ2-1 TRBV11-2 CASSSDGTLGFF
TRBJ2-1 TRBV4-1 CASSQVGYNEQFF
TRBJ1-2 TRBV7-9 CASSSDAWWGYTF
TRBJ1-1 TRBV6-5 CAKYRDMNTEAFF
TRBJ2-7 TRBV7-6 CASSLGFGGRDYEQYF
TRBJ2-5 TRBV19 CASLGRGQETQYF
TRBJ2-7 TRBV7-9 CASSLVDYEQYF
TRBJ1-3 TRBV5-8 CASSLLGTTGNTIYF
TRBJ2-7 TRBV4-3 CASSQDLISYEQYF
TRBJ1-1 TRBV28 CASSVPGQGFEAFF
TRBJ2-7 TRBV27 CASSPGTGPYEQYF
TRBJ2-7 TRBV5-6 CASSLNGQGWYKQYF
TRBJ2-5 TRBV6-1 CEVRSWETQYF
TRBJ1-5 TRBV2 CASTWTGQGNQPQHF